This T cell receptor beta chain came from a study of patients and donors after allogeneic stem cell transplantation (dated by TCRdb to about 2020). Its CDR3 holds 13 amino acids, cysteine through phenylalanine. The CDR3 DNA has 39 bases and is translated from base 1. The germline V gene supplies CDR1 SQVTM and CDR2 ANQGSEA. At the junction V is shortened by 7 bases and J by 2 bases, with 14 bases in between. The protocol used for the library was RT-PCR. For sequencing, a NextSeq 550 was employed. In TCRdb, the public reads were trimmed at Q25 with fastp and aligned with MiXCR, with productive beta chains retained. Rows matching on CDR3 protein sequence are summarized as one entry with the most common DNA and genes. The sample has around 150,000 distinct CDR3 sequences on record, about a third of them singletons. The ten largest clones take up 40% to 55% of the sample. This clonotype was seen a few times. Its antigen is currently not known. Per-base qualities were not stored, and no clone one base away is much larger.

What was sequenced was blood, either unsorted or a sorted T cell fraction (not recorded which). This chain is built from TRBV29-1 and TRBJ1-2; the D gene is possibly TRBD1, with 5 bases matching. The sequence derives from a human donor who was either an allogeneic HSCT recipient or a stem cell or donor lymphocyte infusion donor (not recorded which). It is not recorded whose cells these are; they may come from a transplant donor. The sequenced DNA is TGCAGCGCCGGCCCCCAGGGAAACTATGGCTACACCTTC. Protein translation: CSAGPQGNYGYTF. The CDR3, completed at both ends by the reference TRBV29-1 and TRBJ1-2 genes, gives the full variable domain SAVISQKPSRDICQRGTSLTIQCQVDSQVTMMFWYRQQPGQSLTLIATANQGSEATYESGFVIDKFPISRPNLTFSTLTVSNMSPEDSSIYLCSAGPQGNYGYTFGSGTRLTVV.